These T cell receptor beta chains were read from a single sample in a study of CD8 T cells in ankylosing spondylitis. TCRdb passed the 5' RACE reads through MiXCR, listing each CDR3 protein once. The sample has about 360,000 distinct CDR3 sequences, roughly 20% seen once. The specimen sequenced was blood, either unsorted or a sorted T cell fraction (not recorded which). These receptors were taken from a male donor with ankylosing spondylitis or in good health (not recorded which). Each CDR3 is given with its conserved first and last residue. The D gene is left open where the match is weak. The size field is filled for only some rows; it gives once, few, many or a size class.

-,-,TRBJ1-2,TRBV1,CTSSHPNEGADGYTF,TGCACCAGCAGCCACCCCAACGAGGGGGCGGATGGCTACACCTTC
-,-,TRBJ2-1,TRBV28,CASSWGGIVDRTWDEQFF,TGTGCCAGCAGTTGGGGGGGCATTGTTGACCGTACATGGGATGAGCAGTTCTTC
-,-,TRBJ1-6,TRBV12-3/TRBV12-4,CASSLVLNSPLHF,TGTGCCAGCAGTTTAGTTCTTAATTCACCCCTCCACTTT
-,-,TRBJ1-6,TRBV5-6,CASSYVGGANSPLHF,TGTGCCAGCAGCTACGTTGGGGGGGCGAATTCACCCCTCCACTTT
-,-,TRBJ2-1,TRBV7-2,CASTKITPGFF,TGTGCCAGCACCAAAATCACGCCGGGGTTCTTC
few,-,TRBJ2-7,TRBV29-1,CSVTATYEQYF,TGCAGCGTTACCGCAACCTACGAGCAGTACTTC
-,-,TRBJ2-3,TRBV18,CASSPELAMDTQYF,TGTGCCAGCTCACCAGAATTAGCCATGGATACGCAGTATTTT
few,-,TRBJ1-1,TRBV9,CASSVLAGDTEAFF,TGTGCCAGCAGCGTCCTGGCAGGGGACACTGAAGCTTTCTTT
few,TRBD1,TRBJ2-7,TRBV7-2,CASSFSGQSYEQYF,TGTGCCAGCAGCTTCTCGGGACAGTCCTACGAGCAGTACTTC
-,TRBD1,TRBJ2-6,TRBV24-1,CAMTGDSGANVLTF,TGTGCTATGACAGGGGACTCTGGGGCCAACGTCCTGACTTTC
-,-,TRBJ2-3,TRBV5-6,CATRLNGATGWGGTDTQYF,TGTGCCACCAGACTGAACGGCGCTACAGGGTGGGGGGGCACAGATACGCAGTATTTT
few,TRBD2,TRBJ2-3,TRBV10-3,CAISTGGADTQYF,TGTGCCATCAGCACCGGGGGGGCAGATACGCAGTATTTT
-,-,TRBJ2-1,TRBV28,CASRANSRDEQFF,TGTGCCAGCAGGGCTAATTCTCGAGATGAGCAGTTCTTC
-,-,TRBJ2-5,TRBV9,CASSRGSGSGETQYF,TGTGCCAGCAGCCGCGGCAGCGGGTCCGGGGAGACCCAGTACTTC
many,TRBD1,TRBJ2-2,TRBV15,CATWRGQGTGELFF,TGTGCCACCTGGAGAGGACAGGGGACCGGGGAGCTGTTTTTT
-,TRBD2,TRBJ2-7,TRBV7-2,CASSFHGGAYEQYF,TGTGCCAGCAGCTTCCACGGGGGGGCCTACGAGCAGTACTTC
-,-,TRBJ1-6,TRBV7-9,CASSLSDRDTRVTLHF,TGTGCCAGCAGCTTATCGGACCGGGACACCCGAGTTACCCTCCACTTT
-,TRBD1,TRBJ2-1,TRBV7-9,CASSPGTGIYEQFF,TGTGCCAGCAGTCCCGGGACAGGCATATATGAGCAGTTCTTC
few,TRBD1,TRBJ2-7,TRBV7-6,CASSFTGGGWYEQYF,TGTGCCAGCAGCTTCACAGGGGGCGGGTGGTACGAGCAGTACTTC
few,-,TRBJ2-7,TRBV20-1,CSARKRSSYEQYF,TGCAGTGCTAGAAAAAGGTCCTCCTACGAGCAGTACTTC
few,TRBD1,TRBJ2-5,TRBV28,CASSSDGDRSETQYF,TGTGCCAGCAGTTCCGACGGGGACAGGAGCGAGACCCAGTACTTC
-,TRBD2,TRBJ2-1,TRBV28,CASSFPSSGGVSYNEQFF,TGTGCCAGCAGTTTCCCATCTAGCGGGGGGGTATCCTACAATGAGCAGTTCTTC
-,TRBD1,TRBJ2-7,TRBV12-3/TRBV12-4,CASTRDREGYEQYF,TGTGCCAGCACCCGGGACAGGGAGGGGTACGAGCAGTACTTC
many,-,TRBJ2-2,TRBV4-1,CASSQDPQNTGELFF,TGCGCCAGCAGCCAAGATCCCCAGAACACCGGGGAGCTGTTTTTT
-,-,TRBJ2-2,TRBV5-6,CASSRQTTGELFF,TGTGCCAGCAGCCGACAGACTACCGGGGAGCTGTTTTTT
few,TRBD1,TRBJ2-1,TRBV4-1,CASSQVPGQLSYNEQFF,TGCGCCAGCAGCCAAGTTCCGGGACAGTTGTCGTACAATGAGCAGTTCTTC
-,TRBD2,TRBJ2-7,TRBV29-1,CSVEVAGFYEQYF,TGCAGCGTTGAGGTAGCGGGGTTCTACGAGCAGTACTTC
-,-,TRBJ2-7,TRBV12-3/TRBV12-4,CASSEHGTGKSEQYF,TGTGCCAGCAGTGAGCATGGAACAGGGAAGAGCGAGCAGTACTTC
-,-,TRBJ2-3,TRBV6-1,CASSGLGARGTDTQYF,TGTGCCAGCAGTGGCTTAGGGGCAAGAGGCACAGATACGCAGTATTTT
-,TRBD2,TRBJ2-1,TRBV12-5,CASCQYLAGYNEQFF,TGTGCCTCCTGCCAATATCTAGCGGGGTACAATGAGCAGTTCTTC
-,TRBD1,TRBJ2-1,TRBV24-1,CATSDLDRDNEQFF,TGTGCCACCAGTGATTTGGACAGGGACAATGAGCAGTTCTTC
few,TRBD1,TRBJ1-2,TRBV29-1,CSVEVRADRGGGYTF,TGCAGCGTTGAAGTCCGGGCCGACAGGGGAGGTGGCTACACCTTC
-,TRBD1,TRBJ2-5,TRBV6-1,CASRPDRGRETQYF,TGTGCCAGCAGACCGGACAGGGGGCGAGAGACCCAGTACTTC
-,TRBD1,TRBJ2-1,TRBV29-1,CSVGGTGRRVYNEQFF,TGCAGCGTTGGAGGGACAGGTCGGAGGGTATACAATGAGCAGTTCTTC
many,-,TRBJ1-1,TRBV29-1,CSVAAGEAFF,TGCAGCGTTGCCGCGGGAGAAGCTTTCTTT
few,TRBD2,TRBJ2-7,TRBV4-2,CASSSRTIAGPSYEQYF,TGTGCCAGCAGCTCCCGAACGATAGCGGGGCCCTCCTACGAGCAGTACTTC
-,-,TRBJ2-1,TRBV7-2,CASSFGPNGNEQFF,TGTGCCAGCAGCTTTGGGCCGAACGGCAATGAGCAGTTCTTC
few,TRBD2,TRBJ2-1,TRBV12-3/TRBV12-4,CASTKRVGAGGPYNEQFF,TGTGCCAGCACCAAAAGAGTTGGGGCGGGGGGACCCTACAATGAGCAGTTCTTC
few,-,TRBJ2-4,TRBV12-3/TRBV12-4,CASTEGLAKNIQYF,TGTGCCAGCACCGAGGGGCTAGCCAAAAACATTCAGTACTTC
-,TRBD2,TRBJ2-7,TRBV28,CASSPGLAGTSYEQYF,TGTGCCAGCAGTCCCGGACTAGCGGGGACCTCCTACGAGCAGTACTTC
-,-,TRBJ2-1,TRBV29-1,CSSVGNYNEQFF,TGCAGCTCGGTTGGGAATTACAATGAGCAGTTCTTC
few,TRBD1,TRBJ2-1,TRBV30,CAWSKGAGGGLSEQFF,TGTGCCTGGAGTAAAGGCGCAGGGGGTGGCTTGAGTGAGCAGTTCTTC
-,TRBD2,TRBJ2-1,TRBV29-1,CSVERVETGLAGEGDEQFF,TGCAGCGTTGAAAGGGTGGAGACAGGACTAGCGGGGGAAGGGGATGAGCAGTTCTTC
-,-,TRBJ2-3,TRBV29-1,CSVEDPGADTQYF,TGCAGCGTTGAAGACCCGGGGGCGGATACGCAGTATTTT
-,-,TRBJ1-6,TRBV2,CASSRLTDSSPLHF,TGTGCCAGCAGTCGTCTGACTGATAGTTCACCCCTCCACTTT
few,-,TRBJ2-5,TRBV7-2,CASSLDSGTETQYF,TGTGCCAGCAGCTTAGATTCAGGAACGGAGACCCAGTACTTC
few,TRBD1,TRBJ2-2,TRBV12-3/TRBV12-4,CASSLRDRVPGELFF,TGTGCCAGCAGTTTGAGGGACAGGGTGCCCGGGGAGCTGTTTTTT
few,TRBD2,TRBJ2-3,TRBV10-1,CASAPLAGPGDTQYF,TGCGCCAGTGCCCCTCTAGCGGGGCCCGGGGATACGCAGTATTTT
-,TRBD1,TRBJ2-7,TRBV7-8,CASSSGTAWLEQYF,TGTGCCAGCAGCTCCGGGACAGCGTGGCTCGAGCAGTACTTC
-,TRBD2,TRBJ2-3,TRBV10-3,CAISAGLAGGGDTQYF,TGTGCCATCAGTGCGGGACTAGCGGGGGGCGGAGATACGCAGTATTTT
once,TRBD1,TRBJ2-3,TRBV4-1,CASSQQTGGSTDTQYF,TGCGCCAGCAGCCAGCAAACAGGGGGAAGCACAGATACGCAGTATTTT
few,TRBD2,TRBJ2-7,TRBV9,CASSSPRGEKASSYEQYF,TGTGCCAGCAGCTCCCCCCGGGGGGAGAAGGCCAGCTCCTACGAGCAGTACTTC
-,TRBD1,TRBJ1-1,TRBV12-3/TRBV12-4,CASSLDDRVNTEAFF,TGTGCCAGCAGTTTAGACGACAGGGTGAACACTGAAGCTTTCTTT
few,TRBD1,TRBJ2-4,TRBV6-1,CASSEVGTGTNKNIQYF,TGTGCCAGCAGTGAAGTAGGGACAGGGACAAACAAAAACATTCAGTACTTC